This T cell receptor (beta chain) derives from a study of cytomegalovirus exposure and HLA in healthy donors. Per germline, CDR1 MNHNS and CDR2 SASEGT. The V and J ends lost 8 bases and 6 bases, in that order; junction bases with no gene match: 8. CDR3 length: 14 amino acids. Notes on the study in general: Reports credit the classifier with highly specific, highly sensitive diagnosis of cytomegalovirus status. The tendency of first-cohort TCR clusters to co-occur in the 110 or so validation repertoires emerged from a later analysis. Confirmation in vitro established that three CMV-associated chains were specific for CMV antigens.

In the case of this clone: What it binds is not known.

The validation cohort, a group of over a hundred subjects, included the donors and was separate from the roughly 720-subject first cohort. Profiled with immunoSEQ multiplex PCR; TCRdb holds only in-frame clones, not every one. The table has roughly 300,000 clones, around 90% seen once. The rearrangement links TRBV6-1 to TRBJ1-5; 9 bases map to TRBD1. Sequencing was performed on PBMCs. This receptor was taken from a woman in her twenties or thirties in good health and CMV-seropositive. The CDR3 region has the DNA TGTGCCAGCGATGGGACAGGGTGGCCTCAGCCCCAGCATTTT. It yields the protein CASDGTGWPQPQHF.